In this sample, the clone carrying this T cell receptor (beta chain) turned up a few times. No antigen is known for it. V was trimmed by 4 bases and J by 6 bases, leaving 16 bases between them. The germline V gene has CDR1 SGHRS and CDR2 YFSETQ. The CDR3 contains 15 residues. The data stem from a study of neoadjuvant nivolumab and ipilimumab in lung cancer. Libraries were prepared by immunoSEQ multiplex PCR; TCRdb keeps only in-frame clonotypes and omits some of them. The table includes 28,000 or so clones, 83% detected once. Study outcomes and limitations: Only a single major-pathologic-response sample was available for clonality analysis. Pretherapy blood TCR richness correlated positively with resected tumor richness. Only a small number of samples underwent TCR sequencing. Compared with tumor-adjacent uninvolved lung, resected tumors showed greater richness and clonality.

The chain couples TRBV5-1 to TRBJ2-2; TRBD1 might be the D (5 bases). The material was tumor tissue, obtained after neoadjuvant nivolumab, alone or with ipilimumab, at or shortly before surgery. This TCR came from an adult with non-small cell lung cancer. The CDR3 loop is CASSPTPGLAGELFF. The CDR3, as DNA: TGCGCCAGCAGCCCTACTCCAGGGTTGGCCGGGGAGCTGTTTTTT.